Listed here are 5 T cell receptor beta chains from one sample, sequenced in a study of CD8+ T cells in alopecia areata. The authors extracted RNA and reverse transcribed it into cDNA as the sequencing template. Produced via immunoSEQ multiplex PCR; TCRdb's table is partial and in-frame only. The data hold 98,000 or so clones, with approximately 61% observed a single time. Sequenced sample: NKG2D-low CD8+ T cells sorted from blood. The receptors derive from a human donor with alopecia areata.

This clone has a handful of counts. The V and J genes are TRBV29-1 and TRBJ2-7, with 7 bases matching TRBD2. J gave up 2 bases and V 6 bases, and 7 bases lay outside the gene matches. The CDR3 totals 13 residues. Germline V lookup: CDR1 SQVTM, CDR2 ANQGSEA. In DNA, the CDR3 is TGCAGCGTATTGACTAGCCGGGCCTACGAGCAGTACTTC. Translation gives CSVLTSRAYEQYF.

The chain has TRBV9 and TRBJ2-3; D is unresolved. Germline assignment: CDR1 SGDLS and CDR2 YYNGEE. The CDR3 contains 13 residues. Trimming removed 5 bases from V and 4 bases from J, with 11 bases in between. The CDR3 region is CASSLSRPDTQYF. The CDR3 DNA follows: TGTGCCAGCAGTTTATCCAGGCCAGATACGCAGTATTTT.

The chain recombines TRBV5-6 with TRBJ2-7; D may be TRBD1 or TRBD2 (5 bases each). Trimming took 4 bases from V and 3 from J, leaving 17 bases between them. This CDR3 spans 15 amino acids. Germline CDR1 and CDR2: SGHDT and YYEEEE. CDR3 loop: CASSDRRGLFYEQYF. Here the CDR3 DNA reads TGTGCCAGCAGCGACCGCCGGGGCCTTTTCTACGAGCAGTACTTC.

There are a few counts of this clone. The CDR3 sequence is CSVGTGPDYTF. The CDR3 nucleotides are TGCAGCGTAGGGACAGGGCCTGACTACACCTTC. This chain joins TRBV29-1 and TRBJ1-2; 9 positions match TRBD1. Per germline, CDR1 SQVTM and CDR2 ANQGSEA. The CDR3 length is 11 residues. The ends lost 6 bases at V and 10 bases at J; junction bases unmatched: 6.

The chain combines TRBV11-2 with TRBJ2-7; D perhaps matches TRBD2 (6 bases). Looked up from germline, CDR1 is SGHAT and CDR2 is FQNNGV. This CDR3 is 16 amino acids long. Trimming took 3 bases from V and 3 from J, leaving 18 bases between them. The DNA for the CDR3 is TGTGCCAGCAGCTTGCCAGACCGTGGGAGGTTCTACGAGCAGTACTTC. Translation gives CASSLPDRGRFYEQYF.